This section outlines one T cell receptor beta chain sequence together with its context. Antigen specificity is unknown. The CDR3 runs to 14 residues. CDR1 and CDR2 (germline): SGHAT, FQNNGV. V was trimmed by 2 bases and J by 6 bases, leaving 10 bases between them. TCRdb independently ran MiXCR on the 5' RACE reads; one entry per CDR3 protein. The table lists under 550,000 distinct CDR3 sequences, 21% of them singletons, with roughly a sixth in the top ten. This sample is drawn from a study of T cells after yellow fever vaccination. Study at large: Fractions with few cells were prepared using SMART-Seq v4 Ultra Low Input. Study-wide results and limits: Contaminants from the bulk population, in the form of abundant clonotypes, could be found in FACS-sorted repertoires. Among primary-vaccination clones, most reappeared after the booster, at approximately 97% for CD4 and around 90% for CD8.

V and J are TRBV11-2 and TRBJ2-2; unclear D gene. The sample was PBMCs, taken more than 20 days after the first yellow fever vaccination. This sequence originates from a man younger than 30 who received the YFV17D yellow fever vaccine. CDR3 residues: CASSLMAVAGELFF. CDR3 DNA sequence: TGTGCCAGCAGCTTAATGGCGGTCGCCGGGGAGCTGTTTTTT. Complete variable domain (other parts from reference TRBV11-2 and TRBJ2-2): EAGVAQSPRYKIIEKRQSVAFWCNPISGHATLYWYQQILGQGPKLLIQFQNNGVVDDSQLPKDRFSAERLKGVDSTLKIQPAKLEDSAVYLCASSLMAVAGELFFGEGSRLTVL.